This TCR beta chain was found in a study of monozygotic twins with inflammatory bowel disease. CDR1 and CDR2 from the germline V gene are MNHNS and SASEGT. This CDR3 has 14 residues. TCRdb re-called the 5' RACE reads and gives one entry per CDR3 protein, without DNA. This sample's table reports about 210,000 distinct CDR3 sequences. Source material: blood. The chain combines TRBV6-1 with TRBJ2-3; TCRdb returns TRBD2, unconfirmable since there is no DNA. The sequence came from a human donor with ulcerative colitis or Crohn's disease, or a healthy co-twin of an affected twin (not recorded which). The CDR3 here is CASKEGHPTDTQYF.